The clone carrying this T cell receptor (beta chain) showed up just a few times. The data derive from a study of CD8+ T cells in alopecia areata. Following RNA extraction, reverse transcription yielded cDNA that acted as the sequencing template. Produced via immunoSEQ multiplex PCR; TCRdb's table is partial and in-frame only. The table has 120,000 or so clones, 47% seen once. The sample comprised NKG2D-low CD8+ T cells sorted from blood. This receptor was identified in a human donor with alopecia areata.

DNA for the CDR3: TGTGCCAGCAGCTTGGAAGAGACCCAGTACTTC. Protein: CASSLEETQYF. This chain links TRBV5-7 with TRBJ2-5; D is undetermined. TRBV5-7 carries the ORF label, with uncertain function. The CDR3 contains 11 residues. Trimming removed 0 bases at V and 3 bases at J, with 0 bases between.